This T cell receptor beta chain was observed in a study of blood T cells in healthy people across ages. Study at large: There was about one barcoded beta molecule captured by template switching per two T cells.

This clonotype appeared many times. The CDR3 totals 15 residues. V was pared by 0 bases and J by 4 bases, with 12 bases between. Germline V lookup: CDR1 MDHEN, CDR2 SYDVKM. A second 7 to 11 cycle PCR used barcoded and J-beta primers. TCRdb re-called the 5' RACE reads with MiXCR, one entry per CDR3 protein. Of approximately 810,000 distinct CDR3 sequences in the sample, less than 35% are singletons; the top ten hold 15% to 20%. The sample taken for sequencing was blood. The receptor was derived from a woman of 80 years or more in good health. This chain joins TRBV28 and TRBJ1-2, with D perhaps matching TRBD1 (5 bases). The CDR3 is CASSLWAGNVYGYTF. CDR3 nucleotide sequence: TGTGCCAGCAGTTTATGGGCAGGGAATGTCTATGGCTACACCTTC.